This TCR beta chain originates from a study of shared clonotypes between healthy human individuals. Turning to the study itself: The study used three CD4 naive, three CD4 memory, two CD8 naive and one CD8 memory plate per donor. Notes on the study in general: The represented genetic and exposure-history diversity was limited by the small number of donors. When compared with the clonotypes that were shared by all four sorted-subset donors, the non-shared clonotypes turned out to have lower generation probabilities.

Profiled with immunoSEQ multiplex PCR; TCRdb holds only in-frame clones, not every one. The sample holds just under 350,000 clones, around four fifths seen once. Germline V gives CDR1 SNHLY, CDR2 FYNNEI. Trimming took off 3 bases at V and 10 bases at J, with 19 bases between the two ends. CDR3 length: 15 amino acids. Comments on this clone: Antigen: not known. Just one base apart from a much larger clone, this may be a read error. Other DNA sequences in the sample encode the same CDR3.

Recent vaccinations or acute infections were absent in the healthy HIV-negative adult donors. This TCR was recovered from a man younger than 45 in good health. Material for sequencing was memory CD4+ T cells sorted from blood. The sample's subset: CD45RA-negative fraction. The chain carries TRBV2 and TRBJ2-1; D is perhaps TRBD2 (6 bases). CDR3 bases: TGTGCCAGCAGTGATTGGGGAGGAGGGGCCAACGAGCAGTTCTTC. It specifies CASSDWGGGANEQFF.